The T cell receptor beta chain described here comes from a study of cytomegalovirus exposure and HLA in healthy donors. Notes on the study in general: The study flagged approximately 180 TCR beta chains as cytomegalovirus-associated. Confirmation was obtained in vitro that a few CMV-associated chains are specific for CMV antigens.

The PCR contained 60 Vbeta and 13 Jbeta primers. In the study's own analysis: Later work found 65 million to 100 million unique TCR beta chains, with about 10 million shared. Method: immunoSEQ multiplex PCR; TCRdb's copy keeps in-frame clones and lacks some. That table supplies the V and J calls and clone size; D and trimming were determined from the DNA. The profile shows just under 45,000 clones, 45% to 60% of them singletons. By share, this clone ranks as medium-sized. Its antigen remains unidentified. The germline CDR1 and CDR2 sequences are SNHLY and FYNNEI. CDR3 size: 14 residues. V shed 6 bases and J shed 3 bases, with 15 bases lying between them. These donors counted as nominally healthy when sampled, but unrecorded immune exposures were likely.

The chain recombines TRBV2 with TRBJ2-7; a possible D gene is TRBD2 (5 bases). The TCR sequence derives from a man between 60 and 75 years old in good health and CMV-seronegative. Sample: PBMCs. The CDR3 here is CASSNEGGRYEQYF. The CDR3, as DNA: TGTGCCAGCAGCAATGAGGGCGGACGCTACGAGCAGTACTTC.